This T cell receptor beta chain originates from a study of blood T cells in healthy people across ages. Study-wide findings and caveats: Samples with more naive T cells showed higher observed beta diversity.

This clonotype was found a few times. Its target is unknown. A second PCR of roughly 7 to 11 cycles used a sample-barcoded 5' primer and a J-beta primer mix. One entry per CDR3 protein, called by TCRdb with MiXCR from the 5' RACE reads. The data contain 650,000 to 800,000 distinct CDR3 sequences, approximately 44% of them singletons. Germline loops: CDR1 LGHNT, CDR2 FRNRAP. The CDR3 covers 14 residues. V was cut by 5 bases and J by 1 base, with 11 bases left in between. A minimum of 5.5 micrograms of total RNA was extracted per sample. The sample was blood. The receptor was derived from a man aged 60 to 69 in good health. V and J are TRBV12-5 and TRBJ1-1, with D maybe TRBD1 (6 bases). CDR3 region: CASGPGHKNTEAFF. The CDR3 bases are TGTGCTAGTGGTCCGGGACACAAGAACACTGAAGCTTTCTTT.